The 31 T cell receptor beta chains below were found in one sample sequenced in a study of shared clonotypes between healthy human individuals. TCRdb's copy holds only in-frame clones and misses some; the assay was immunoSEQ multiplex PCR. The table shows some 660,000 clones, with approximately 73% occurring only once. Sequencing was performed on memory CD4+ T cells sorted from blood. Subset of the sample: CD45RA-negative fraction. These receptors were obtained from a woman younger than 45 in good health.

This clone was detected once. The genes are TRBV2 and TRBJ1-5; D is unclear. Germline loops: CDR1 SNHLY, CDR2 FYNNEI. The CDR3 length is 14 residues. Trimming left V 6 bases short and J 7 bases short, with 16 bases between. This CDR3 reads CASSPKLQSQPQHF. DNA for the CDR3: TGTGCCAGCAGCCCAAAGCTACAGTCCCAGCCCCAGCATTTT.

This rearrangement joins TRBV5-4 to TRBJ2-2; 9 bases match TRBD2. The germline gives CDR1 SGHNT, CDR2 YYREEE (reference sequence). This CDR3 region has 16 residues. The ends lost 0 bases at V and 4 bases at J; junction bases unmatched: 4. In DNA form, the CDR3 reads TGTGCCAGCAGCTTGGGACTAGCGGAATTCACCGGGGAGCTGTTTTTT. Protein product: CASSLGLAEFTGELFF.

This rearrangement joins TRBV30 to TRBJ1-6; D may be TRBD1 (6 bases). The germline V gene encodes CDR1 GTSNPN and CDR2 SVGIG (reference sequence). With 0 bases removed from V and 7 bases from J, the gap between germline ends came to 16 bases. This CDR3 is 16 amino acids long. The CDR3: CAWSVRFGRGNSPLHF. The CDR3 DNA reads as TGTGCCTGGAGTGTAAGGTTCGGCAGGGGCAATTCACCCCTCCACTTT. Drawing the rest from reference TRBV30 and TRBJ1-6, the complete variable domain is SQTIHQWPATLVQPVGSPLSLECTVEGTSNPNLYWYRQAAGRGLQLLFYSVGIGQISSEVPQNLSASRPQDRQFILSSKKLLLSDSGFYLCAWSVRFGRGNSPLHFGNGTRLTVT.

The chain recombines TRBV30 with TRBJ2-2; D is uncertain. V was cut by 1 base and J by 4 bases, with 10 bases left in between. Germline CDR1 GTSNPN, CDR2 SVGIG (reference sequence). The CDR3 is 14 residues long. CDR3 sequence (DNA): TGTGCCTGGAGTGAACGGCTTTTCACCGGGGAGCTGTTTTTT. Translated, it gives CAWSERLFTGELFF.

This chain connects TRBV5-4 to TRBJ2-7; the D gene is possibly TRBD2 (6 bases). The germline CDR1 and CDR2 sequences are SGHNT and YYREEE (reference sequence). Trimming cost V 2 bases and J 3 bases, with 18 bases left between them. The CDR3 is made up of 16 amino acids. CDR3 amino acids: CASSFGLSGKSYEQYF. The CDR3 DNA reads as TGTGCCAGCAGCTTTGGACTAAGCGGTAAGAGCTACGAGCAGTACTTC.

This clone showed up just a few times. The chain uses TRBV7-2 and TRBJ2-5; 7 bases are a match to TRBD2. V lost 4 bases, J lost 8 bases, and 10 bases stayed unmatched. CDR1 SGHTA and CDR2 FQGNSA come from the germline V gene. The CDR3 is 14 amino acids. The CDR3 nucleotides read TGTGCCAGCAGCTCCTACATTAGCGGGCGAACCCAGTACTTC. It codes for CASSSYISGRTQYF. Filled out from reference TRBV7-2 and TRBJ2-5, the complete variable domain reads GAGVSQSPSNKVTEKGKDVELRCDPISGHTALYWYRQSLGQGLEFLIYFQGNSAPDKSGLPSDRFSAERTGGSVSTLTIQRTQQEDSAVYLCASSSYISGRTQYFGPGTRLLVL.

The chain recombines TRBV6-1 with TRBJ1-5; 7 bases are shared with TRBD1. This CDR3 is built from 13 residues. Germline V lookup: CDR1 MNHNS, CDR2 SASEGT. V gave up 4 bases and J gave up 4 bases; unmatched junction bases: 1. The CDR3 spells CASSAQGNQPQHF. For the CDR3, the DNA is TGTGCCAGCAGTGCACAGGGGAATCAGCCCCAGCATTTT.

This clone has just a few counts. This chain uses TRBV25-1 with TRBJ1-5; possibly TRBD1 for D (6 bases). This CDR3 spans 18 amino acids. Deletions cut 2 bases from V and 3 bases from J, with 20 bases between. CDR1 is MGHDK and CDR2 is SYGVNS in the germline V gene. CDR3 region: CASSEGGGGLPYNQPQHF. In nucleotides, the CDR3 is TGTGCCAGCAGTGAAGGCGGGGGCGGGCTGCCATACAATCAGCCCCAGCATTTT. The full variable domain, rest sourced from reference TRBV25-1 and TRBJ1-5, is EADIYQTPRYLVIGTGKKITLECSQTMGHDKMYWYQQDPGMELHLIHYSYGVNSTEKGDLSSESTVSRIRTEHFPLTLESARPSHTSQYLCASSEGGGGLPYNQPQHFGDGTRLSIL.

CDR3 in DNA: TGTGCCAGCAGCCTCCCAGGAGTGGGAGGCTACACCTTC. Its translation is CASSLPGVGGYTF. The V and J genes are TRBV6-5 and TRBJ1-2; D unresolved. The germline CDR1 and CDR2 sequences are MNHEY and SVGAGI. The ends were cut back, 6 bases at V and 8 bases at J, with 16 bases in the middle. There are 13 residues in the CDR3.

The chain carries TRBV5-1 and TRBJ2-1, with TRBD1 matching 11 bases. The CDR3 contains 17 residues. The trim removed 4 bases at V and 9 bases at J, leaving 15 bases unmatched. CDR1 is SGHRS and CDR2 is YFSETQ in the germline V gene. The CDR3 bases are TGCGCCAGCAGCCCTGTCCCGGGACAGGGGGGTCTGGGTGAGCAGTTCTTC. Translating gives CASSPVPGQGGLGEQFF.

Many counts were recorded for this clone. The sample holds other DNA sequences that translate to the same CDR3. The chain has TRBV5-1 and TRBJ2-2; D gene ambiguous. The length of the CDR3 is 14 residues. Trimming took off 0 bases at V and 3 bases at J, with 6 bases between the two ends. Germline CDR1 and CDR2: SGHRS and YFSETQ. CDR3 DNA sequence: TGCGCCAGCAGCTTGGGGACGGACACCGGGGAGCTGTTTTTT. It encodes CASSLGTDTGELFF.

This sequence joins TRBV4-1 and TRBJ2-1, with a weak D call TRBD2 (5 bases). The CDR3 has 13 residues. V was cut by 4 bases and J by 8 bases, with 12 bases left in between. CDR1 MGHRA and CDR2 YSYEKL come from the germline V gene. CDR3 coding DNA: TGCGCCAGCAGCCTACTCGACGGGGATGAGCAGTTCTTC. Translating it yields CASSLLDGDEQFF.

This clone has just one count. This chain connects TRBV6-1 to TRBJ2-7, with D perhaps TRBD2 (6 bases). Germline lookup yields CDR1 MNHNS and CDR2 SASEGT. This CDR3 comprises 14 residues. V was trimmed by 7 bases and J by 3 bases, leaving 16 bases between them. The CDR3 bases are TGTGCCAGCATCCCTTCGGGACTTCTCTACGAGCAGTACTTC. Its protein product is CASIPSGLLYEQYF.

J is TRBJ1-1 and V is TRBV5-4; D unclear. There are 17 residues in the CDR3. CDR1 and CDR2 (germline): SGHNT, YYREEE (reference sequence). V lost 0 bases, J lost 1 base, and 16 bases lay in between. This chain's CDR3 is CASSLGTGRATNTEAFF. In DNA, the CDR3 is TGTGCCAGCAGCTTGGGGACGGGGAGGGCCACGAACACTGAAGCTTTCTTT.

The chain employs TRBV5-4 and TRBJ2-7; the D gene is possibly TRBD2 (6 bases). Germline V gene sequence: CDR1 SGHNT, CDR2 YYREEE (reference sequence). The length of the CDR3 is 14 residues. V lost 4 bases and J 5 bases, leaving 16 bases between the germline ends. The CDR3: CASSPRGGTHEQYF. The CDR3 DNA reads TGTGCCAGCAGCCCCCGTGGGGGGACCCACGAGCAGTACTTC.

The CDR3 region has the DNA TGTGCCAGCAGTGAAGTCAAAGGGAGAGGCACCGGGGAGCTGTTTTTT. It encodes CASSEVKGRGTGELFF. The chain has TRBV25-1 and TRBJ2-2, with D tentatively TRBD2 (5 bases). The CDR3 consists of 16 residues. Between the trimmed V and J ends, which lost 2 bases and 4 bases, there was a span of 14 bases. Germline V lookup: CDR1 MGHDK, CDR2 SYGVNS. Together with reference TRBV25-1 and TRBJ2-2, the CDR3 gives the full variable domain: EADIYQTPRYLVIGTGKKITLECSQTMGHDKMYWYQQDPGMELHLIHYSYGVNSTEKGDLSSESTVSRIRTEHFPLTLESARPSHTSQYLCASSEVKGRGTGELFFGEGSRLTVL.

This clone was detected many times. The chain couples TRBV5-1 to TRBJ2-1; D gene unclear. Germline lookup yields CDR1 SGHRS and CDR2 YFSETQ. There are 15 residues in the CDR3. V lost 0 bases and J 2 bases, leaving 9 bases between the germline ends. CDR3 nucleotides: TGCGCCAGCAGCTTGGACAGTGCTACCTACAATGAGCAGTTCTTC. Translation: CASSLDSATYNEQFF.

The V and J genes are TRBV11-2 and TRBJ2-1; D is tentatively TRBD1 or TRBD2 (6 bases each). Germline loops: CDR1 SGHAT, CDR2 FQNNGV. The CDR3 runs 17 residues. The V end was cut by 3 bases, the J end by 0 bases, with 15 bases between. The chain's CDR3 is CASSLGGGPSSYNEQFF. The CDR3 DNA sequence: TGTGCCAGCAGCTTGGGGGGCGGCCCTAGCTCCTACAATGAGCAGTTCTTC.

This clone was seen just once. The V and J genes are TRBV7-9 and TRBJ2-7; no definite D call. CDR1 SEHNR and CDR2 FQNEAQ come from the germline V gene (reference sequence). Trimming left V 4 bases short and J 2 bases short, with 18 bases between. CDR3 length: 16 amino acids. The CDR3 DNA sequence: TGTGCCAGCAGCTCGGCCTTGCGGAAGCCCACCTACGAGCAGTACTTC. Its translation: CASSSALRKPTYEQYF.

This clone appeared a single time. The rearrangement uses TRBV7-9 and TRBJ1-3; D is unresolved. Germline V gene data show CDR1 as SEHNR and CDR2 as FQNEAQ (reference sequence). Trimming shortened V by 2 bases and J by 1 base, and 18 bases separated the two germline ends. The CDR3 covers 18 residues. The CDR3 region has the DNA TGTGCCAGCAGCTTAAAAGGGAACCCGAACTTATCTGGAAACACCATATATTTT. Its translation is CASSLKGNPNLSGNTIYF.

The V and J genes are TRBV4-1 and TRBJ2-5; D is possibly TRBD1 or TRBD2 (5 bases each). CDR3 length: 17 residues. Germline V gene sequence: CDR1 MGHRA, CDR2 YSYEKL. V was cut by 0 bases and J by 3 bases, with 17 bases left in between. DNA of the CDR3: TGCGCCAGCAGCCAAGATGAGGGACGACCCGGGAAAGAGACCCAGTACTTC. Translation gives CASSQDEGRPGKETQYF.

CDR3 nucleotide sequence: TGTGCCAGCAGACGACCCACAGGGGGCAGGGGATCAACTAATGAAAAACTGTTTTTT. Translation: CASRRPTGGRGSTNEKLFF. V usage is TRBV28 and J usage is TRBJ1-4; 9 bases fit TRBD1. The CDR3 is 19 residues long. J gave up 0 bases and V 6 bases, and 14 bases lay outside the gene matches. The germline CDR1 and CDR2 sequences are MDHEN and SYDVKM.

The rearrangement links TRBV28 to TRBJ1-2; D is unresolved. There are 12 residues in the CDR3. V shed 11 bases and J shed 3 bases, with 13 bases lying between them. Per germline, CDR1 MDHEN and CDR2 SYDVKM. The CDR3 sequence: CAGSGRDYGYTF. The CDR3 DNA sequence: TGTGCCGGAAGTGGACGGGACTATGGCTACACCTTC.

The chain carries TRBV27 and TRBJ1-1; 9 bases map to TRBD1. Per the germline V gene, CDR1 is MNHEY and CDR2 is SMNVEV (reference sequence). The V gene end was trimmed by 6 bases and the J gene end by 6 bases; junction bases not matched to a gene: 8. CDR3 length equals 14 residues. In DNA, the CDR3 is TGTGCCAGCAGCCACGGACAGGGGTGGGCTGAAGCTTTCTTT. Translation gives CASSHGQGWAEAFF.

In its sample, this clone is medium-sized. The V call is TRBV6-1, the J call TRBJ1-1; D perhaps matches TRBD1 (5 bases). The V gene lost 4 bases and the J gene lost 2 bases, with 11 bases spanning the gap. The V gene's germline CDR1 is MNHNS and CDR2 SASEGT. The CDR3 consists of 14 residues. The DNA for the CDR3 is TGTGCCAGCAGTGCGGGACCCTACAACACTGAAGCTTTCTTT. Translation gives CASSAGPYNTEAFF.

V and J are TRBV27 and TRBJ2-3; 11 nucleotides align to TRBD1. This CDR3 is built from 14 residues. After removal of 6 bases from V and 4 bases from J, the junction contained 3 bases not matched to a gene. Germline V gives CDR1 MNHEY, CDR2 SMNVEV (reference sequence). CDR3 protein: CASRPGQGADTQYF. In DNA, the CDR3 is TGTGCCAGCAGACCGGGACAGGGGGCAGATACGCAGTATTTT.

This sequence joins TRBV12-5 and TRBJ2-3; D not certain. Germline V gene lookup returns CDR1 LGHNT and CDR2 FRNRAP. The CDR3 extends over 15 amino acids. Trimming pared 7 bases from V and 2 bases from J, leaving 16 bases between. CDR3 amino acids: CASANVGWYTDTQYF. The CDR3 DNA reads as TGTGCTAGTGCCAATGTGGGGTGGTACACAGATACGCAGTATTTT.

This clone showed up just a few times. Other DNA sequences in this specimen translate into the identical CDR3. The V and J genes are TRBV5-1 and TRBJ2-1; the D is unclear. Trimming removed 0 bases at V and 0 bases at J, with 7 bases between. Germline CDR1 SGHRS, CDR2 YFSETQ. The CDR3 totals 15 residues. The CDR3 sequence is CASSLDSHSYNEQFF. The CDR3 DNA reads as TGCGCCAGCAGCTTGGACTCACACTCCTACAATGAGCAGTTCTTC.

This sequence joins TRBV27 and TRBJ2-7, with 7 bases aligning to TRBD1. With V trimmed by 5 bases and J by 5 bases, 12 bases remained unmatched. This CDR3 has 15 amino acids. The germline gives CDR1 MNHEY, CDR2 SMNVEV (reference sequence). CDR3: CASSLRQGGSDEQYF. In nucleotides, the CDR3 is TGTGCCAGCAGTCTCCGACAGGGTGGAAGCGACGAGCAGTACTTC.

CDR3 sequence (DNA): TGTGCCAGCAGCGAGCTCCGGACAGGGTCTTCCGGGGAGCTGTTTTTT. Translated, it gives CASSELRTGSSGELFF. This rearrangement joins TRBV7-9 to TRBJ2-2; 8 bases agree with TRBD1. CDR1 and CDR2 (germline): SEHNR, FQNEAQ (reference sequence). CDR3 length: 16 residues. V was clipped by 5 bases and J by 6 bases; unmatched bases: 11.

CDR3 in DNA: TGTGCCAGCACCATTGGGGGTTCGGGCAATCAGCCCCAGCATTTT. Translating gives CASTIGGSGNQPQHF. This rearrangement joins TRBV28 to TRBJ1-5; D may be TRBD1 (5 bases). Per the germline V gene, CDR1 is MDHEN and CDR2 is SYDVKM. Trimming stripped 7 bases from V and 2 bases from J, with 15 bases between. CDR3 size: 15 residues. The full variable domain, completed using reference TRBV28 and TRBJ1-5, is DVKVTQSSRYLVKRTGEKVFLECVQDMDHENMFWYRQDPGLGLRLIYFSYDVKMKEKGDIPEGYSVSREKKERFSLILESASTNQTSMYLCASTIGGSGNQPQHFGDGTRLSIL.